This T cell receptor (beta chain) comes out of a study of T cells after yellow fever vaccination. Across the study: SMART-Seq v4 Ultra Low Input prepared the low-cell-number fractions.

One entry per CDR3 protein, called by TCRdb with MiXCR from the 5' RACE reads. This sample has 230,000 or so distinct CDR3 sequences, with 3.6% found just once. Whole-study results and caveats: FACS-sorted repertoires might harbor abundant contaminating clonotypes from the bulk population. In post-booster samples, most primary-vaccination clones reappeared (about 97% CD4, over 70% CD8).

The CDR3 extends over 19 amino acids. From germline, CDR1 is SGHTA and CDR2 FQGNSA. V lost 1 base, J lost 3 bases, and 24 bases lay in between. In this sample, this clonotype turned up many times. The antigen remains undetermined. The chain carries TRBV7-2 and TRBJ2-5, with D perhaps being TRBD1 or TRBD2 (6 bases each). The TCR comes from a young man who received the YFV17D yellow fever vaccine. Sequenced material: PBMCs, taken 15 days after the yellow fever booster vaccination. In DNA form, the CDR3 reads TGTGCCAGCAGCTTAGAGTTGGGGTCGGGCGGTAGGGGGGAAGAGACCCAGTACTTC. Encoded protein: CASSLELGSGGRGEETQYF.